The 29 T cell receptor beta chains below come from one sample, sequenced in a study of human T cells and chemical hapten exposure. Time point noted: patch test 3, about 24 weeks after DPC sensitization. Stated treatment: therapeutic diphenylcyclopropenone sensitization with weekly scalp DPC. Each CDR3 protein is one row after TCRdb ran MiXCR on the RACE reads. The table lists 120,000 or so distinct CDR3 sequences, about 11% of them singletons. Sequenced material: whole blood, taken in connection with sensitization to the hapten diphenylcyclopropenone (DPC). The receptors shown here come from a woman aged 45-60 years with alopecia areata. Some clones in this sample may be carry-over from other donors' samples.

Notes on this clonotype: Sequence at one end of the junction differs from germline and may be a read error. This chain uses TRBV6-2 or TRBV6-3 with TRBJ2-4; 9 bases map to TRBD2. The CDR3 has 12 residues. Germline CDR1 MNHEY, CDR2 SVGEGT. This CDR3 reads CASREAGLASHF. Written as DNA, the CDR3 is TGTGCCAGCAGAGAAGCGGGACTAGCAAGTCACTTC.

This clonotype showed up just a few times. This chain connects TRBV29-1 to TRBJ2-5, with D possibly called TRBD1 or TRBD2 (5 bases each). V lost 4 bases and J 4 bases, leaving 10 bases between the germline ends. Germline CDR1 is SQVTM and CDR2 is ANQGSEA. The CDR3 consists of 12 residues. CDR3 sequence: CSVAIGAETQYF. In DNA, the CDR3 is TGCAGCGTTGCAATCGGGGCAGAGACCCAGTACTTC.

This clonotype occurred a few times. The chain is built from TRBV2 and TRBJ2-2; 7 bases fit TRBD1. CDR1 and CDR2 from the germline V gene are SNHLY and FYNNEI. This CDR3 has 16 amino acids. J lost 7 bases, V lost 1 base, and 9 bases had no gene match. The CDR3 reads CASSEDRGGILGELFF. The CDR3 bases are TGTGCCAGCAGTGAAGATAGAGGGGGCATCCTCGGGGAGCTGTTTTTT.

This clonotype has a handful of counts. The CDR3 region is CSAWDRGKSPLHF. The CDR3 DNA reads TGCAGTGCTTGGGACAGGGGGAAATCACCCCTCCACTTT. The J gene is TRBJ1-6, the V gene TRBV20-1, with TRBD1 matching over 11 bases. With 5 bases clipped from V and 10 bases from J, the junction kept 4 bases outside the gene matches. This CDR3 is 13 amino acids long. Germline lookup yields CDR1 DFQATT and CDR2 SNEGSKA (reference sequence).

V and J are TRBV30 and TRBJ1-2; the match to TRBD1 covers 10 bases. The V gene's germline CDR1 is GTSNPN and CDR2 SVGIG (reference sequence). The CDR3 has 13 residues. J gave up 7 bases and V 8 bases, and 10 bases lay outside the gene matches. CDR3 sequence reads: CAIGDRGFSGYTF. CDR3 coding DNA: TGTGCCATCGGGGACAGGGGCTTTAGTGGCTACACCTTC.

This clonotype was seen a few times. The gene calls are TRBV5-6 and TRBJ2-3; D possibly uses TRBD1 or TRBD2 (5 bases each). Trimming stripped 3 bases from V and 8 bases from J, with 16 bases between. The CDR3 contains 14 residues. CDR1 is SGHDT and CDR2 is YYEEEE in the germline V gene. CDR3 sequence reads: CASSSGGGYGTQYF. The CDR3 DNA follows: TGTGCCAGCAGCTCCGGTGGGGGATATGGTACGCAGTATTTT.

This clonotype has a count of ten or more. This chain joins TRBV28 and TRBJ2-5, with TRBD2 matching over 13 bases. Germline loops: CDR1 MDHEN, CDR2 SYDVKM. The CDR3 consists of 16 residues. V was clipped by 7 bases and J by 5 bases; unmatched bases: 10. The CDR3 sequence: CASTLGTSGRGETQYF. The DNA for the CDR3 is TGTGCCAGCACCCTAGGCACTAGCGGGAGGGGGGAGACCCAGTACTTC.

The CDR3: CASSATGCNTEAFF. The CDR3 DNA sequence: TGTGCCAGCAGCGCGACAGGGTGTAACACTGAAGCTTTCTTT. The J gene is TRBJ1-1, the V gene TRBV7-8, with 7 bases matching TRBD1. This CDR3 has 14 residues. The trim removed 5 bases at V and 2 bases at J, leaving 5 bases unmatched. Germline-derived CDR1 and CDR2 are SGHVS and FQNEAQ. The variable domain in full, with the rest retrieved from reference TRBV7-8 and TRBJ1-1, is GAGVSQSPRYKVAKRGQDVALRCDPISGHVSLFWYQQALGQGPEFLTYFQNEAQLDKSGLPSDRFFAERPEGSVSTLKIQRTQQEDSAVYLCASSATGCNTEAFFGQGTRLTVV.

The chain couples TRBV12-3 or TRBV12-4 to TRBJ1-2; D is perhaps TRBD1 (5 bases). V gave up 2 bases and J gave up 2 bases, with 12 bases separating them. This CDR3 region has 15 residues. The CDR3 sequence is CASSLRGGVNYGYTF. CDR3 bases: TGTGCCAGCAGTTTAAGGGGAGGTGTAAACTATGGCTACACCTTC.

For the CDR3, the DNA is TGTGCCAGCAGCACCGGGACCTACACTGAAGCTTTCTTT. Protein product: CASSTGTYTEAFF. V gene TRBV3-1 combines with J gene TRBJ1-1; D possibly corresponds to TRBD1 (5 bases). CDR1 is LGHDT and CDR2 is YNNKEL in the germline V gene (reference sequence). Trimming cost V 5 bases and J 3 bases, with 10 bases left between them. The CDR3 consists of 13 residues.

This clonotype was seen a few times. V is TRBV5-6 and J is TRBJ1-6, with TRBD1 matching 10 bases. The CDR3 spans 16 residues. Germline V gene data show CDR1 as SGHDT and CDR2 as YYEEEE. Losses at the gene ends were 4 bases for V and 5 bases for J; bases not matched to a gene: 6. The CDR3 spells CASSPGQGRHNSPLHF. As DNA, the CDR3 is TGTGCCAGCAGCCCGGGACAGGGGAGACATAATTCACCCCTCCACTTT. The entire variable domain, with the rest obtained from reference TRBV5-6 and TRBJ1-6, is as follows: DAGVTQSPTHLIKTRGQQVTLRCSPKSGHDTVSWYQQALGQGPQFIFQYYEEEERQRGNFPDRFSGHQFPNYSSELNVNALLLGDSALYLCASSPGQGRHNSPLHFGNGTRLTVT.

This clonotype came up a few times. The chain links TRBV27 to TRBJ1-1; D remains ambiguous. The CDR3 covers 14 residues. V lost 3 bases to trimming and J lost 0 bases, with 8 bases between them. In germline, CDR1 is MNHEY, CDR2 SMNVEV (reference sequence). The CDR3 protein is CASSLRPLNTEAFF. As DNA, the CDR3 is TGTGCCAGCAGTTTGCGGCCCTTGAACACTGAAGCTTTCTTT.

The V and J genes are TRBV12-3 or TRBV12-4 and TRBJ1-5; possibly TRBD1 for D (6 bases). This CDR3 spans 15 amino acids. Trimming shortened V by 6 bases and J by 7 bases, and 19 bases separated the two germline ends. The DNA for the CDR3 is TGTGCCAGCAGCCACTACACAGGGTCGGGGCAGCCCCAGCATTTT. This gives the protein CASSHYTGSGQPQHF.

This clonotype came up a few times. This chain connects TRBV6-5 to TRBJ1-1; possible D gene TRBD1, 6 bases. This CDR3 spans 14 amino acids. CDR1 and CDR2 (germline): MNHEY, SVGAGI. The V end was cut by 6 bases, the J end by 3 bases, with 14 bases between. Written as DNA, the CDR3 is TGTGCCAGCAGGTCCCAACCAGGGGACACTGAAGCTTTCTTT. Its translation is CASRSQPGDTEAFF.

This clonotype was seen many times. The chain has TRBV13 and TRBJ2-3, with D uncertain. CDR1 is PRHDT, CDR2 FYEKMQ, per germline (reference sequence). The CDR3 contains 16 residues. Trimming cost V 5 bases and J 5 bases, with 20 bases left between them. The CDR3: CASSPPEARNKDTQYF. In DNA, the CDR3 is TGTGCCAGCAGCCCCCCCGAGGCCCGTAACAAAGATACGCAGTATTTT.

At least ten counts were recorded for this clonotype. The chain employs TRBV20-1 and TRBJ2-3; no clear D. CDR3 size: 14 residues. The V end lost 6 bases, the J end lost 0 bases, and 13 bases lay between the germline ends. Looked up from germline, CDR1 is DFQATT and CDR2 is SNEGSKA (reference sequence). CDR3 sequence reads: CSAPPVASTDTQYF. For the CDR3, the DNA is TGCAGTGCCCCGCCCGTAGCAAGCACAGATACGCAGTATTTT.

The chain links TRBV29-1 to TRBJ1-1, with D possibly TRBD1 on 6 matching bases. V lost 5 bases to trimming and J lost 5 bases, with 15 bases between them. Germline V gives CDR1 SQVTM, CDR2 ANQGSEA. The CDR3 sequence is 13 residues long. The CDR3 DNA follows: TGCAGCGTTCGCAGGGGAGGGAGGACTGAAGCTTTCTTT. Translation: CSVRRGGRTEAFF. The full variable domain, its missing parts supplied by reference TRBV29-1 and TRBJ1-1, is SAVISQKPSRDICQRGTSLTIQCQVDSQVTMMFWYRQQPGQSLTLIATANQGSEATYESGFVIDKFPISRPNLTFSTLTVSNMSPEDSSIYLCSVRRGGRTEAFFGQGTRLTVV.

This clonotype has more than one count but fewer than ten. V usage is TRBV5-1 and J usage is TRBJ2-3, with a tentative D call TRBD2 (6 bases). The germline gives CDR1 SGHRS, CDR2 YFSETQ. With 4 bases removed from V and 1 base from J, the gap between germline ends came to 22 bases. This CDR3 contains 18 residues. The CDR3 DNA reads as TGCGCCAGCAGCCCGTCAACGTTCAGGGAGGTCGGCACAGATACGCAGTATTTT. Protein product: CASSPSTFREVGTDTQYF.

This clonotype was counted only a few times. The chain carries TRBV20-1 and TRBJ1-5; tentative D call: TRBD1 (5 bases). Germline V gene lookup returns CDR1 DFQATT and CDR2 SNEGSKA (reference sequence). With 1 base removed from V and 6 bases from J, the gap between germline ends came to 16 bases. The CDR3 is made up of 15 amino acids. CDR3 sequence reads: CSARVPGAPGQPQHF. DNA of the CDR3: TGCAGTGCTAGAGTCCCCGGGGCTCCAGGTCAGCCCCAGCATTTT.

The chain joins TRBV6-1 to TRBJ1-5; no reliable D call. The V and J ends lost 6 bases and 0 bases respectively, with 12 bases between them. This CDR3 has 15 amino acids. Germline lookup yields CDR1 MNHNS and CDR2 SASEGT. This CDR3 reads CASSPETYSNQPQHF. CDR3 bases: TGTGCCAGCAGCCCGGAAACCTATAGCAATCAGCCCCAGCATTTT.

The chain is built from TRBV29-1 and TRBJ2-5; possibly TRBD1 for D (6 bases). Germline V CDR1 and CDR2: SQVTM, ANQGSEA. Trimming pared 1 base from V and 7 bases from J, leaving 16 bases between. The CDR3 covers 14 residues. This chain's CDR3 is CSVEGGAGAGTQYF. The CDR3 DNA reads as TGCAGCGTTGAAGGGGGCGCAGGGGCCGGGACCCAGTACTTC.

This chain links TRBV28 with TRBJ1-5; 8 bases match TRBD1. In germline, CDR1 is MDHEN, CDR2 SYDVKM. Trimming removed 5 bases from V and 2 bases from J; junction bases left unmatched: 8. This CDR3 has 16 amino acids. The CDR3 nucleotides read TGTGCCAGCAGTCCCCTCTCGACAGGGGGCAATCAGCCCCAGCATTTT. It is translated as CASSPLSTGGNQPQHF.

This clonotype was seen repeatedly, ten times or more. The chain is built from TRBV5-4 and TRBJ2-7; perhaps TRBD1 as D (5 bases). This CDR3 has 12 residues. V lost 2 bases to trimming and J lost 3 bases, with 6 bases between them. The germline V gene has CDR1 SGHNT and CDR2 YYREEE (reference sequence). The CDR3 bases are TGTGCCAGCAGCTTCGACAGCTACGAGCAGTACTTC. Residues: CASSFDSYEQYF. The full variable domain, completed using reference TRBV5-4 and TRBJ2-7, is ETGVTQSPTHLIKTRGQQVTLRCSSQSGHNTVSWYQQALGQGPQFIFQYYREEENGRGNFPPRFSGLQFPNYSSELNVNALELDDSALYLCASSFDSYEQYFGPGTRLTVT.

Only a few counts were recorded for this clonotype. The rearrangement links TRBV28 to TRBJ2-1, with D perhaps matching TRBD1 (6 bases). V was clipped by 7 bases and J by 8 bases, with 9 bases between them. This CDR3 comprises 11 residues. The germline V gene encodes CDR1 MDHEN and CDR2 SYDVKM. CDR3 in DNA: TGTGCCAGCAAGGGGGACGATGAGCAGTTCTTC. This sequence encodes CASKGDDEQFF.

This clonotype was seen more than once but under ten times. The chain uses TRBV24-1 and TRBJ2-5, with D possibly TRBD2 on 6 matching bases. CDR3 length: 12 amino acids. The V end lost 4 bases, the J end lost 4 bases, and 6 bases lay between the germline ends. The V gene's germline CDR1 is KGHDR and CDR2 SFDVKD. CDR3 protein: CATSEGGETQYF. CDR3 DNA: TGTGCCACCAGTGAGGGGGGAGAGACCCAGTACTTC.

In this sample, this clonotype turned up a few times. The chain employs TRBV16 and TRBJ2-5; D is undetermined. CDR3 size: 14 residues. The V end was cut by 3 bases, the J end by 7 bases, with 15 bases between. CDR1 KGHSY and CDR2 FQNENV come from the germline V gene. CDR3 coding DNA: TGTGCCAGCAGCCAGGATAGGAGATTCGGGACCCAGTACTTC. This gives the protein CASSQDRRFGTQYF.

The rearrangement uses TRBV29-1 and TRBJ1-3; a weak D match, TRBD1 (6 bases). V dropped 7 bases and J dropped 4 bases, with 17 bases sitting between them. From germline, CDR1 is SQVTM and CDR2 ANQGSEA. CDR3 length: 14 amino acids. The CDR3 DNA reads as TGCAGCGCACAAGTCAGGGGAGACGGAAACACCATATATTTT. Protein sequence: CSAQVRGDGNTIYF.

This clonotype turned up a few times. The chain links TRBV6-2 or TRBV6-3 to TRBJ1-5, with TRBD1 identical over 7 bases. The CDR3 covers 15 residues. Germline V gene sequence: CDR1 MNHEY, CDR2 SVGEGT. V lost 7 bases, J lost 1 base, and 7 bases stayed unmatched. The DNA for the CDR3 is TGTGCCAGCACCCCGACAGGGAGCAGCAATCAGCCCCAGCATTTT. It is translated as CASTPTGSSNQPQHF.

CDR3 nucleotides: TGTGCCAGCAGCTTGGTTGGCTCTGGGGCCAACGTCCTGACTTTC. It is translated as CASSLVGSGANVLTF. The gene calls are TRBV7-2 and TRBJ2-6; the D is unclear. The germline V and J ends were trimmed by 3 bases and 0 bases, with 6 bases remaining between them. The CDR3 sequence is 15 residues long. The germline V gene has CDR1 SGHTA and CDR2 FQGNSA.